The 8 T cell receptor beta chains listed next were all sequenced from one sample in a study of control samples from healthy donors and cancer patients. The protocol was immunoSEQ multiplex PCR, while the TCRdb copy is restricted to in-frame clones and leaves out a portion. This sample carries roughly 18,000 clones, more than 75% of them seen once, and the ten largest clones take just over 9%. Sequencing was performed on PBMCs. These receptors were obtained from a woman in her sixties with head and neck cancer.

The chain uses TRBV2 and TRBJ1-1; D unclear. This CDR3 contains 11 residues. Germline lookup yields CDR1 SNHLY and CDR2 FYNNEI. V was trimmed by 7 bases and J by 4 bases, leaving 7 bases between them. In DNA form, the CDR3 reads TGTGCCAGCATGTGGGCCACTGAAGCTTTCTTT. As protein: CASMWATEAFF.

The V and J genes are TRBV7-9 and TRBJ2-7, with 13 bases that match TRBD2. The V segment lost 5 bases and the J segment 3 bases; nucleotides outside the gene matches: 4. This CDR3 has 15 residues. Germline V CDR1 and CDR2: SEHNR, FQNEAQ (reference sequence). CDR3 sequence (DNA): TGTGCCAGCAGCCAAAGGACTAGCGGGGGCTACGAGCAGTACTTC. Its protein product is CASSQRTSGGYEQYF.

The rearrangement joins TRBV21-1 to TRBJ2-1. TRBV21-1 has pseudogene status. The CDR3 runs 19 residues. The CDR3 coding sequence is TGTGCCAGCAGCAAAAAGGGATGGAGACACCCCACCCCTTACAATGAGCAGTTCTTC. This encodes CASSKKGWRHPTPYNEQFF.

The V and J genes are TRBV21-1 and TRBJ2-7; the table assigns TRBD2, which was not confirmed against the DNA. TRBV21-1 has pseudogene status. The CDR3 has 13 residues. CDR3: CAIWASGVYEQYF. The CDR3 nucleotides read TGTGCCATCTGGGCCTCGGGGGTCTACGAGCAGTACTTC.

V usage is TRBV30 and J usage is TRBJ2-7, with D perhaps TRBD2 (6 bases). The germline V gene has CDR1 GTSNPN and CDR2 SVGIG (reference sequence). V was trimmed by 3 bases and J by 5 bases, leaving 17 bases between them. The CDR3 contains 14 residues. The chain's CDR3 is CAWRTRGWADEQYF. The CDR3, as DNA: TGTGCCTGGAGGACGCGGGGCTGGGCGGACGAGCAGTACTTC.

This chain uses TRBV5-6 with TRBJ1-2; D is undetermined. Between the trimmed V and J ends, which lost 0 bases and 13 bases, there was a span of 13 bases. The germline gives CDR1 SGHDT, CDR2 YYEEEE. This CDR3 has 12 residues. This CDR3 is CASSLDSSPPTF. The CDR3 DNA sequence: TGTGCCAGCAGCTTGGACTCAAGCCCGCCCACCTTC.

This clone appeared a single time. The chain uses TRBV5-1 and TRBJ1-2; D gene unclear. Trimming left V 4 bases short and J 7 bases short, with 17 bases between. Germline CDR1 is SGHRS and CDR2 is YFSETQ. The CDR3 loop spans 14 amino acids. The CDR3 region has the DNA TGCGCCAGCAGCCCTCGACAAGCGTGGTTTGGCTACACCTTC. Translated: CASSPRQAWFGYTF.

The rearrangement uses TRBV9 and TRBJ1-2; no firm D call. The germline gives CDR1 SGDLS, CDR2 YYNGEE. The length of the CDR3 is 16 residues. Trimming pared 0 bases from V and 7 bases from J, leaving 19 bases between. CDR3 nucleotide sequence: TGTGCCAGCAGCGTAGGGCCCCCTGTCCTTATGGGTGGCTACACCTTC. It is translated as CASSVGPPVLMGGYTF.